This is a list of T cell receptor beta chains from one sample in a study of blood T cell repertoires in COVID-19. Method: immunoSEQ multiplex PCR; TCRdb's copy keeps in-frame clones and lacks some. Of a few hundred thousand clones in the sample, 86% are singletons; the top ten hold roughly 4.1%. Sequences were obtained from peripheral blood. The receptors were gathered from a man aged 45-65 years with acute or convalescent COVID-19. CDR3s include the opening cysteine and the closing phenylalanine or tryptophan. D genes are given only for firm matches. Only part of the rows carry a size: once, few, many, or a class if the clone is expanded.

v_call	d_call	j_call	clone_size	cdr3_nt	cdr3_aa
TRBV19	TRBD1	TRBJ1-1	.	TGTGCCAGTAGTAGGGACAGGGCGAACACTGAAGCTTTCTTT	CASSRDRANTEAFF
TRBV27	TRBD1	TRBJ1-2	.	TGTGCCAGCAGTTTACAGGGACAGGGGGATTTCTATGGCTACACCTTC	CASSLQGQGDFYGYTF
TRBV5-6	TRBD2	TRBJ2-3	.	TGTGCCAGCAGCTCCATTAGCGGGGGGAGCACAGATACGCAGTATTTT	CASSSISGGSTDTQYF
TRBV7-8	TRBD1	TRBJ2-7	.	TGTGCCAGCAGATTGTTAAGGGACAGCCCTTACGAGCAGTACTTC	CASRLLRDSPYEQYF
TRBV7-9	TRBD2	TRBJ2-5	.	TGTGCCAGCAGCTACGGACTAGCGGGGGACCAAGAGACCCAGTACTTC	CASSYGLAGDQETQYF
TRBV19	.	TRBJ1-1	.	TGTGCCAGTAGCCTTTACGGGGGGTCGAACACTGAAGCTTTCTTT	CASSLYGGSNTEAFF
TRBV3-1/TRBV3-2	.	TRBJ1-1	few	TGTGCCAGCATCCCGGGGGAGGGAGGAACTGAAGCTTTCTTT	CASIPGEGGTEAFF
TRBV4-1	.	TRBJ1-4	.	TGCGCCAGCAGCCAGGGGGCTTGGGTTGAAAAACTGTTTTTT	CASSQGAWVEKLFF
TRBV19	.	TRBJ1-3	.	TGTGCCAGTAGTTCAGACTCTGGAAACACCATATATTTT	CASSSDSGNTIYF
TRBV18	.	TRBJ1-1	.	TGTGCCAGCTCTCCCGGGACAAACACTGAAGCTTTCTTT	CASSPGTNTEAFF
TRBV30	.	TRBJ2-6	.	TGTGCCTGGAGCCACGGGGGCTCTGGGGCCAACGTCCTGACTTTC	CAWSHGGSGANVLTF
TRBV5-1	.	TRBJ2-3	.	TGCGCCAGCAGCCCGGGACTTATCGGATCCACAGATACGCAGTATTTT	CASSPGLIGSTDTQYF
TRBV24-1	.	TRBJ1-1	.	TGTGCCACCAGTGACGGGTCTAAAGCTTTCTTT	CATSDGSKAFF
TRBV5-1	.	TRBJ1-2	once	TGCGCCAGCAGCCCCTCGGACATTTATGGCTACACCTTC	CASSPSDIYGYTF
TRBV11-2	TRBD1	TRBJ2-7	.	TGTGCCAGCAGCTTAGTAGGACAGGGCGTTTACTACGAGCAGTACTTC	CASSLVGQGVYYEQYF
TRBV19	.	TRBJ1-2	.	TGTGCCAGTAGTATATATCGGCGGAGGCTTAACTATGGCTACACCTTC	CASSIYRRRLNYGYTF
TRBV9	.	TRBJ2-7	.	TGTGCCAGCAGCGTAGCCTACAGGGGGGGAGAGCAGTACTTC	CASSVAYRGGEQYF
TRBV5-6	.	TRBJ2-7	.	TGTGCCAGCACCCCAAGGGGGGGGTCCGAGCAGTACTTC	CASTPRGGSEQYF
TRBV5-1	.	TRBJ1-2	few	TGCGCCAGCAGCTTGGGGGAGAACTATGGCTACACCTTC	CASSLGENYGYTF
TRBV5-1	.	TRBJ1-1	.	TGCGCCAGCAGCTTGTGGGAGCGGCGGAGTCTCCCTGAAGCTTTCTTT	CASSLWERRSLPEAFF
TRBV29-1	TRBD1	TRBJ1-4	.	TGCAGCGCCCTCCGGACAGGGCTTTACAGCGGTTATGAAAAACTGTTTTTT	CSALRTGLYSGYEKLFF
TRBV27	.	TRBJ1-2	.	TGTGCCAGCAGCCTTCTGGCGGGGACGGGTGGTTATGGCTACACCTTC	CASSLLAGTGGYGYTF
TRBV4-2	.	TRBJ1-5	.	TGTGCCAGCAGCCAAGATCCCCGGGTTAGCAATCAGCCCCAGCATTTT	CASSQDPRVSNQPQHF
TRBV5-4	.	TRBJ1-1	.	TGTGCCAGCAGCTCCCAGGGGCGGGGGACGGGGTACACTGAAGCTTTCTTT	CASSSQGRGTGYTEAFF
TRBV2	TRBD1	TRBJ1-1	.	TGTGCCAGCACCAAACAGGGGTTGAACACTGAAGCTTTCTTT	CASTKQGLNTEAFF
TRBV11-2	.	TRBJ1-1	.	TGTGCCAGCAGCCGCCTGACGGGGAACACTGAAGCTTTCTTT	CASSRLTGNTEAFF
TRBV7-3	.	TRBJ1-4	.	TGTGCCAGCAGCTTAACCCCGGGATTGGATGAAAAACTGTTTTTT	CASSLTPGLDEKLFF
TRBV7-8	TRBD1	TRBJ1-1	.	TGTGCCAGCAGCTTAGATCGGGACAGCCTGAACACTGAAGCTTTCTTT	CASSLDRDSLNTEAFF
TRBV19	TRBD1	TRBJ1-6	.	TGTGCCAGTAACCCCCGCAGGGGGGTTTCACCCCTCCACTTT	CASNPRRGVSPLHF
TRBV9	TRBD1	TRBJ1-1	.	TGTGCCAGCAGCGTAGGGGTGACAGGGGGGCGAAACACTGAAGCTTTCTTT	CASSVGVTGGRNTEAFF
TRBV7-8	.	TRBJ1-6	.	TGTGCCAGCAGCTCGTGGGTTGGACGGCAGGGGAATTCACCCCTCCACTTT	CASSSWVGRQGNSPLHF
TRBV5-6	.	TRBJ2-7	.	TGTGCCAGCAGCTCCGAACAGAGAACCTACGAGCAGTACTTC	CASSSEQRTYEQYF
TRBV5-1	.	TRBJ1-1	.	TGCGCCAGCAGTCTAACAGGGAGGGCGATGAACACTGAAGCTTTCTTT	CASSLTGRAMNTEAFF
TRBV5-1	TRBD1	TRBJ1-6	.	TGCGCCAGCAGCCTGCGGGACAGAATGGGGGGTAGTTCACCCCTCCACTTT	CASSLRDRMGGSSPLHF
TRBV11-2	TRBD2	TRBJ2-2	.	TGTGCCAGCAGCCATACACGACTAGCGGGGGCCTCGAACACCGGGGAGCTGTTTTTT	CASSHTRLAGASNTGELFF
TRBV5-1	TRBD1	TRBJ2-1	.	TGCGCCAGCAGCTTGGCCGGGACAGGTTACAATGAGCAGTTCTTC	CASSLAGTGYNEQFF